This entry concerns a single T cell receptor beta chain. This sample was taken from a study of T cell responses to AZD1222 COVID-19 vaccine. Measured with immunoSEQ multiplex PCR; TCRdb has only the in-frame clones, and not every one. The repertoire holds 90,000 to 150,000 clones, with approximately 90% as singletons. This CDR3 is built from 17 residues. The V and J ends lost 3 bases and 1 base respectively, with 13 bases between them. The germline CDR1 and CDR2 sequences are SEHNR and FQNEAQ (reference sequence). The V and J genes are TRBV7-9 and TRBJ2-6; a possible D gene is TRBD2 (5 bases). Here the sequenced sample was peripheral blood, taken 28 days after the second AZD1222 dose. This TCR was recovered from an adult who received the AZD1222 COVID-19 vaccine. The DNA for the CDR3 is TGTGCCAGCAGCTTCACCCCGAGGGAGTCTGGGGCCAACGTCCTGACTTTC. Its translation is CASSFTPRESGANVLTF. Complete variable domain (other parts from reference TRBV7-9 and TRBJ2-6): DTGVSQNPRHKITKRGQNVTFRCDPISEHNRLYWYRQTLGQGPEFLTYFQNEAQLEKSRLLSDRFSAERPKGSFSTLEIQRTEQGDSAMYLCASSFTPRESGANVLTFGAGSRLTVL.